The sequence of this T cell receptor beta chain was determined in a study of T cells in Graves' hyperthyroidism and ophthalmopathy. General observations from the study: Also found in blood were most expanded thyroid clonotypes above 0.001. In the analysis, a 13 V-J model separated ophthalmopathy from stable hyperthyroidism.

This clonotype appeared many times. The antigen is not known. RNA transcripts were the template for amplifying TCR beta CDR3 regions. With the HTBI primer set, the TCR CDR3 went through a first round of RT-PCR. TCRdb used MiXCR to reprocess the multiplex PCR reads, holding one entry per CDR3 protein. Here the sample spans approximately 610,000 distinct CDR3 sequences, around 15% being singletons. V shed 6 bases and J 0 bases; nucleotides not matched to a gene: 6. The CDR3 extends over 15 amino acids. The TCR was taken from a middle-aged woman with Graves' ophthalmopathy. The genes are TRBV12-3 or TRBV12-4 and TRBJ1-2, with TRBD1 matching over 8 bases. The sequencing sample was made of blood. CDR3: CASSRTGISNYGYTF. The CDR3 DNA reads as TGTGCCAGCAGCCGGACAGGGATCTCTAACTATGGCTACACCTTC.